A single sample gave rise to the 24 T cell receptor beta chains below, sequenced in a study of blood T cells in healthy people across ages (dated by TCRdb to the mid-2010s). The library relied on 5' RACE. Sequencing took place on an Illumina HiSeq 2500. The second PCR ran for roughly 7 to 12 cycles and used a J-beta primer mix along with a sample-barcoded 5' primer. The public reads were reprocessed in TCRdb via fastp at Q25 and MiXCR, keeping in-frame beta chains. Under each unique CDR3 protein, matching rows form one entry showing the most common genes and DNA. The sample data list roughly 1,500,000 distinct CDR3 sequences, and 42% of these were observed just once. Roughly 7.7% of the sample is held by the ten biggest clonotypes. Sequencing input: blood. The receptors stem from a woman under 30 in good health.

The rearrangement links TRBV7-9 to TRBJ2-1; tentative D call: TRBD2 (6 bases). V was cut by 2 bases and J by 5 bases, with 16 bases left in between. This CDR3 comprises 16 residues. The V gene's germline CDR1 is SEHNR and CDR2 FQNEAQ (reference sequence). The CDR3 region is CASSLRGSGLDNEQFF. CDR3 sequence (DNA): TGTGCCAGCAGCTTAAGGGGTAGCGGCCTCGACAATGAGCAGTTCTTC.

The rearrangement links TRBV4-1 to TRBJ1-6; TRBD1 agrees at 8 bases. The CDR3 contains 15 residues. V was pared by 0 bases and J by 11 bases, with 6 bases of the junction left unmatched. Germline-derived CDR1 and CDR2 are MGHRA and YSYEKL. For the CDR3, the DNA is TGCGCCAGCAGCCAAGATACGGACAGGGCAACACCCCTCCACTTT. Translated: CASSQDTDRATPLHF.

The J gene is TRBJ2-7, the V gene TRBV29-1; no clear D. CDR1 SQVTM and CDR2 ANQGSEA come from the germline V gene. The V gene lost 3 bases and the J gene lost 7 bases, with 19 bases spanning the gap. This CDR3 is built from 14 residues. The CDR3 region has the DNA TGCAGCGTTGATGGGTTAGCTGTCTCCAATGAGCAGTACTTC. Translation gives CSVDGLAVSNEQYF.

The gene calls are TRBV3-1 and TRBJ1-2; unclear D gene. This CDR3 contains 12 residues. Looked up from germline, CDR1 is LGHDT and CDR2 is YNNKEL (reference sequence). Between the trimmed V and J ends, which lost 5 bases and 3 bases, there was a span of 7 bases. CDR3 sequence: CASSKTYYGYTF. CDR3 bases: TGTGCCAGCAGCAAGACCTACTATGGCTACACCTTC.

This chain links TRBV6-1 with TRBJ1-1; D gene uncertain. The CDR3 has 15 amino acids. Germline-derived CDR1 and CDR2 are MNHNS and SASEGT. The V end was cut by 4 bases, the J end by 5 bases, with 17 bases between. The CDR3 DNA follows: TGTGCCAGCAGTGGGAGTGAGTCAACGAAGACTGAAGCTTTCTTT. Amino acids: CASSGSESTKTEAFF.

This clonotype was detected a few times. This chain connects TRBV3-1 to TRBJ1-3; TRBD1 might be the D (5 bases). CDR1 and CDR2 (germline): LGHDT, YNNKEL (reference sequence). V was clipped by 4 bases and J by 4 bases, with 11 bases between them. The CDR3 length is 14 residues. CDR3 residues: CASSRAGSGNTIYF. The DNA for the CDR3 is TGTGCCAGCAGCCGGGCAGGGTCGGGAAACACCATATATTTT.

This clonotype showed up just a few times. This chain uses TRBV10-3 with TRBJ1-2, with D perhaps matching TRBD1 (6 bases). Germline V gene data show CDR1 as ENHRY and CDR2 as SYGVKD. V lost 2 bases to trimming and J lost 0 bases, with 7 bases between them. This CDR3 comprises 14 residues. For the CDR3, the DNA is TGTGCCATCAGTGAGCAGGGGACTAACTATGGCTACACCTTC. Its protein is CAISEQGTNYGYTF.

This clonotype appeared a few times. This chain joins TRBV29-1 and TRBJ1-4; no reliable D call. The CDR3 sequence is 11 residues long. CDR1 and CDR2 (germline): SQVTM, ANQGSEA. V lost 2 bases to trimming and J lost 5 bases, with 3 bases between them. The CDR3 DNA follows: TGCAGCGTTGAACGGAATGAAAAACTGTTTTTT. Translated: CSVERNEKLFF.

This chain joins TRBV20-1 and TRBJ2-7; D is unclear. Trimming shortened V by 2 bases and J by 2 bases, and 10 bases separated the two germline ends. Germline V gene sequence: CDR1 DFQATT, CDR2 SNEGSKA (reference sequence). The CDR3 is 13 residues long. The CDR3 coding sequence is TGCAGTGCTAGATCGGGCCCTACCTACGAGCAGTACTTC. It translates to CSARSGPTYEQYF.

This clonotype has ten or more counts. V is TRBV2 and J is TRBJ2-3; 7 nucleotides agree with TRBD2. Germline V lookup: CDR1 SNHLY, CDR2 FYNNEI. Losses at the gene ends were 7 bases for V and 5 bases for J; bases not matched to a gene: 12. The CDR3 length is 15 residues. CDR3 DNA: TGTGCCAGCATCTTTACTAGCGCCCCGGGAGATACGCAGTATTTT. Amino acid sequence: CASIFTSAPGDTQYF.

The chain uses TRBV5-5 and TRBJ2-3; TRBD2 agrees at 9 bases. This CDR3 has 16 amino acids. The ends lost 2 bases at V and 2 bases at J; junction bases unmatched: 6. Germline CDR1 SGHKS, CDR2 YYEKEE (reference sequence). CDR3 sequence (DNA): TGTGCCAGCAGCTTCCTCGGGACTAGCCTCACAGATACGCAGTATTTT. Its translation: CASSFLGTSLTDTQYF.

This clonotype has only one observation. One junction end disagrees with the germline gene, perhaps due to a read error. The rearrangement uses TRBV15 and TRBJ1-1, with a tentative D call TRBD1 (5 bases). The germline V gene has CDR1 LNHNV and CDR2 YYDKDF (reference sequence). This CDR3 has 17 amino acids. CDR3 bases: TGTGCCACCAGCAGAGAAGTGACAGTACCCCTGAACACTGGAGCTTTCTTT. Translating it yields CATSREVTVPLNTGAFF.

This clonotype was seen at least ten times. This chain connects TRBV9 to TRBJ2-3; a weak D match, TRBD2 (5 bases). Germline CDR1 SGDLS, CDR2 YYNGEE. This CDR3 is 16 amino acids long. V lost 4 bases, J lost 1 base, and 16 bases lay in between. CDR3 coding DNA: TGTGCCAGCAGCTCCCCCGGAGGAGGCGGCACAGATACGCAGTATTTT. Protein: CASSSPGGGGTDTQYF.

The rearrangement joins TRBV7-9 to TRBJ1-6; no reliable D call. CDR1 and CDR2 (germline): SEHNR, FQNEAQ (reference sequence). V was trimmed by 6 bases and J by 1 base, leaving 10 bases between them. The CDR3 totals 15 residues. The CDR3 DNA follows: TGTGCCAGCAGTGGGAGGGAATCCTATAATTCACCCCTCCACTTT. This translates into CASSGRESYNSPLHF.

This clonotype came up many times. The rearrangement links TRBV29-1 to TRBJ2-7; 7 bases agree with TRBD2. J lost 6 bases, V lost 4 bases, and 12 bases had no gene match. The CDR3 is 14 amino acids. Germline CDR1 is SQVTM and CDR2 is ANQGSEA. The CDR3 loop is CSVVASGTGIEQYF. CDR3 nucleotides: TGCAGCGTTGTAGCTAGCGGCACCGGAATCGAGCAGTACTTC.

The chain carries TRBV7-7 and TRBJ2-1; 7 bases line up with TRBD2. The J call may be incorrect, as the DNA end agrees better with TRBJ2-7. This CDR3 region has 15 residues. The V gene's germline CDR1 is SSHAT and CDR2 FNYEAQ (reference sequence). The CDR3 sequence: CASSPKSGIYNEQYF. In nucleotides, the CDR3 is TGTGCCAGCAGCCCCAAAAGCGGGATCTACAATGAGCAGTACTTC.

The chain employs TRBV6-5 and TRBJ2-4, with D perhaps matching TRBD1 (5 bases). CDR1 is MNHEY, CDR2 SVGAGI, per germline. The CDR3 consists of 13 residues. Trimming pared 2 bases from V and 9 bases from J, leaving 11 bases between. The CDR3: CASSYGAVGIQYF. The DNA for the CDR3 is TGTGCCAGCAGTTACGGGGCTGTAGGCATTCAGTACTTC.

The chain uses TRBV7-2 and TRBJ2-5, with a tentative D call TRBD2 (6 bases). The V gene's germline CDR1 is SGHTA and CDR2 FQGNSA. V lost 0 bases to trimming and J lost 11 bases, with 19 bases between them. The CDR3 length is 15 residues. The CDR3 DNA is TGTGCCAGCAGCTTAGCGTTTAGCGGCTACAATGAGCAGTACTTC. This sequence encodes CASSLAFSGYNEQYF.

J is TRBJ2-1 and V is TRBV10-3; a possible D gene is TRBD2 (6 bases). Deletions cut 9 bases from V and 2 bases from J, with 8 bases between. Germline V gene sequence: CDR1 ENHRY, CDR2 SYGVKD. This CDR3 contains 12 residues. CDR3 residues: CAIRGTYNEQFF. The DNA of the CDR3 is TGTGCCATTCGCGGGACCTACAATGAGCAGTTCTTC.

This clonotype has a handful of counts. CDR3 sequence (DNA): TGTGCCAGCACCCCGGAACAGGTGACTGGGGCCAACGTCCTGACTTTC. Protein: CASTPEQVTGANVLTF. The chain uses TRBV9 and TRBJ2-6, with D possibly matching TRBD1 (5 bases). V shed 6 bases and J shed 2 bases, with 15 bases lying between them. The length of the CDR3 is 16 residues. Per the germline V gene, CDR1 is SGDLS and CDR2 is YYNGEE.

This clonotype appeared a few times. This chain links TRBV5-1 with TRBJ2-2, with unresolved D. Germline V gene data show CDR1 as SGHRS and CDR2 as YFSETQ. V was pared by 5 bases and J by 0 bases, with 8 bases between. CDR3 length: 14 residues. In DNA, the CDR3 is TGCGCCAGCAGGGGCAACGCGAACACCGGGGAGCTGTTTTTT. This codes for CASRGNANTGELFF.

This clonotype was recorded a few times. V gene TRBV24-1 combines with J gene TRBJ2-3; D is possibly TRBD1 (5 bases). Germline V lookup: CDR1 KGHDR, CDR2 SFDVKD. V was trimmed by 3 bases and J by 14 bases, leaving 20 bases between them. The CDR3 extends over 14 amino acids. The CDR3 region is CATSDPTSDTRRYF. DNA of the CDR3: TGTGCCACCAGTGATCCCACGTCGGACACCCGTCGGTATTTT.

This clonotype was counted a few times. This sequence joins TRBV5-5 and TRBJ2-5, with 7 nucleotides matching TRBD1. Germline lookup yields CDR1 SGHKS and CDR2 YYEKEE (reference sequence). V lost 4 bases to trimming and J lost 3 bases; unmatched junction nucleotides: 9. There are 15 residues in the CDR3. CDR3 amino acids: CASSVTGNSEETQYF. The CDR3 bases are TGTGCCAGCAGCGTGACAGGGAATTCGGAAGAGACCCAGTACTTC. Full variable domain (outside the CDR3, taken from reference TRBV5-5 and TRBJ2-5): DAGVTQSPTHLIKTRGQQVTLRCSPISGHKSVSWYQQVLGQGPQFIFQYYEKEERGRGNFPDRFSARQFPNYSSELNVNALLLGDSALYLCASSVTGNSEETQYFGPGTRLLVL.

This clonotype occurred a few times. The junction departs from the called germline gene at one end, perhaps through a read error. The V call is TRBV2, the J call TRBJ1-1, with a possible D match to TRBD1 (6 bases). The length of the CDR3 is 18 residues. Looked up from germline, CDR1 is SNHLY and CDR2 is FYNNEI. The chain's CDR3 is CASSEKGTLLDSYTEAFF. DNA for the CDR3: TGTGCTAGCAGTGAAAAAGGGACCCTATTGGACAGCTACACTGAAGCTTTCTTT.